Listed below are T cell receptor beta chains from one sample, sequenced in a study of cytomegalovirus exposure and HLA in healthy donors. The protocol was immunoSEQ multiplex PCR, while the TCRdb copy is restricted to in-frame clones and leaves out a portion. The sample carries over 150,000 clones, 65% to 85% recorded once. The sequencing sample was made of PBMCs. These receptors came from a woman between 25 and 40 years old in good health and CMV-seronegative. Both conserved end residues are trimmed from each CDR3. Fields, in order: J gene, V gene, CDR3 protein.

TRBJ1-5	TRBV2	ASSVEGGNQPQH
TRBJ1-1	TRBV15	ATSKPRGTEAF
TRBJ2-2	TRBV11-2	ASSARLAGTTGELF
TRBJ2-5	TRBV5-1	ASSLFAGGAETQY
TRBJ2-4	TRBV2	ASSGTGSVKNIQY
TRBJ1-2	TRBV4-1	ASSRREGRSGIYYGYT
TRBJ2-5	TRBV5-4	ASSIGTVFQETQY
TRBJ1-4	TRBV5-4	ASSFGVPGQNEKLF
TRBJ2-2	TRBV7-2	ASSLDSTGELF
TRBJ1-3	TRBV6-5	ASSYWTGGNTIY
TRBJ2-7	TRBV6-5	ASSLGGEQY
TRBJ2-5	TRBV7-2	ASSRTGETQY
TRBJ2-7	TRBV5-1	ASSGSGGIYEQY
TRBJ2-7	TRBV5-1	ASSTGYYEQY
TRBJ2-1	TRBV7-9	ASSFSAGLHEQF
TRBJ2-3	TRBV4-2	ASSQVGGAGDTQY
TRBJ2-2	TRBV9	ASKREHGELF
TRBJ1-2	TRBV11-2	ASSFPRGGYT
TRBJ1-1	TRBV28	ASSPGQEAF
TRBJ2-6	TRBV7-9	ASRIAPAGANVLT
TRBJ1-4	TRBV2	ASNRVQGGEKLF
TRBJ2-7	TRBV18	ASSPAGVGYEQY
TRBJ2-5	TRBV6-5	ASTVTGSLTQY
TRBJ2-7	TRBV19	ASSITGQGYEQY
TRBJ2-1	TRBV7-9	ASSSGQGATSPYNEQF
TRBJ2-7	TRBV6-1	ASTLGTGSYEQY
TRBJ1-1	TRBV5-1	ASSMTVNPEAF
TRBJ1-1	TRBV29-1	SVVFFGVEAF
TRBJ2-7	TRBV25-1	ASSDFMDRNYEQY
TRBJ2-5	TRBV14	ASSGLAPQETQY
TRBJ1-2	TRBV9	ASSVDLRGITTGYP
TRBJ1-2	TRBV2	ASSSDRIGSGYT
TRBJ1-1	TRBV4-1	ASRRTGMNTEAF
TRBJ2-1	TRBV10-3	AISTGTSGYNEQF
TRBJ1-6	TRBV5-1	ASSLGLGSPDSPLH
TRBJ1-5	TRBV5-6	ASSQEGDQPQH
TRBJ2-2	TRBV5-1	ASSLSQDSTGELF
TRBJ2-3	TRBV10-2	ASSERLAGTNTQY
TRBJ1-2	TRBV28	ASSSILGGGYT
TRBJ2-7	TRBV18	ASSRGLAGEQY
TRBJ1-2	TRBV14	ASSHDGTFYGYT
NA	TRBV2	ASSTLQGQGTYEQY
TRBJ2-5	TRBV5-1	ASSLYPQEGIQETQY
TRBJ1-1	TRBV29-1	SAMEQTEAF
TRBJ1-4	TRBV5-1	ASSFPHQTGLNEKLF
TRBJ2-1	TRBV2	ASSLTDPHLHNEQF
TRBJ1-1	TRBV5-4	ASSLGQANTEAF
TRBJ1-4	TRBV15	ATSRGGEDEKLF
TRBJ2-6	TRBV9	ASSGVWGAGANVLT
TRBJ2-5	TRBV2	ASSTTSGAQETQY
TRBJ1-4	TRBV5-4	ASSTRTGVGEKLF
TRBJ1-5	TRBV7-2	ASSLARGGGNQPQH
TRBJ1-5	TRBV7-9	ASSLAYGGQPQH